The clone carrying this TCR beta chain has at least ten counts. Antigen: not known. The data were taken from a study of neurological immune-mediated disorders. The study's findings and limits: The multiple sclerosis repertoire cluster was associated with no clinical or MRI feature. The greatest TCR clonal expansion occurred in HTLV-1-associated myelopathy and the least in multiple sclerosis, which fell below healthy controls.

The cDNA was generated by 5'RACE with 10-nucleotide random UMIs. Over 190 million TCR-beta sequences from 15-18 subjects came from every sequencing run. TCRdb recomputed calls from the 5' RACE reads with MiXCR, one row per CDR3 protein. In the table there are approximately 60,000 distinct CDR3 sequences, around 3.5% of which are singletons. Trimming shortened V by 0 bases and J by 4 bases, and 12 bases separated the two germline ends. CDR3 length: 15 residues. Per germline, CDR1 LGHDT and CDR2 YNNKEL (reference sequence). The chain employs TRBV3-1 and TRBJ1-2; D perhaps matches TRBD1 (5 bases). The sequence was obtained from a woman in her thirties with multiple sclerosis. The sample comprised PBMCs. The CDR3 spells CASSQEGAAIYGYTF. DNA of the CDR3: TGTGCCAGCAGCCAAGAAGGGGCAGCCATCTATGGCTACACCTTC.